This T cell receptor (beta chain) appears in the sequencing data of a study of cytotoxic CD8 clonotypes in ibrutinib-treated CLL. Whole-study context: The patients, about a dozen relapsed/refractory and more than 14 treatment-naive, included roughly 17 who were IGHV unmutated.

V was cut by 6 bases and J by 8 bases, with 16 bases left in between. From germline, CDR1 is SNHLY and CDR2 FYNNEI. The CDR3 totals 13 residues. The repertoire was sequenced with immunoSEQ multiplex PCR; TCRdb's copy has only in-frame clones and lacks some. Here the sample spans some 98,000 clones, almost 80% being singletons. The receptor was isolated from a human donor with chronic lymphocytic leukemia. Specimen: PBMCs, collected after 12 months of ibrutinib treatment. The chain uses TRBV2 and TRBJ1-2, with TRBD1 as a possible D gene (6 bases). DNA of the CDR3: TGTGCCAGCAGAACCGGGGGGCGCTGGGGCTACACCTTC. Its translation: CASRTGGRWGYTF.